This T cell receptor (beta chain) came from a study of cytomegalovirus exposure and HLA in healthy donors. Germline V lookup: CDR1 SGHRS, CDR2 YFSETQ. The length of the CDR3 is 14 residues. Trimming cost V 4 bases and J 3 bases; bases outside gene matches: 5. A multiplex PCR was run with 60 Vbeta primers and 13 Jbeta primers. Sequencing was performed with immunoSEQ multiplex PCR; in TCRdb, only in-frame clones are kept and a portion is missing. The sample has some 150,000 clones, around 81% seen once. V gene TRBV5-1 combines with J gene TRBJ2-7; 9 positions agree with TRBD2. The sequenced material came from PBMCs. The TCR sequence derives from a middle-aged man in good health and CMV-seronegative. As DNA, the CDR3 is TGCGCCAGCAGCACGGGACTAGCCCTCTACGAGCAGTACTTC. Its protein is CASSTGLALYEQYF.